This passage covers 32 T cell receptor beta chains from one sample sequenced in a study of T-cell reconstitution after alpha-beta-depleted transplantation in children. Unique molecular identifiers were built into the TCRbeta library. MiXCR, run by TCRdb on the PCR reads, gives a single entry per CDR3 protein. The sample holds 600,000 to 700,000 distinct CDR3 sequences, under 15% seen once. Source: PBMCs, taken before TCRalphabeta/CD19-depleted stem cell transplant. The receptors stem from a girl under 10 years old with congenital amegakaryocytic thrombocytopenia, due to receive a stem cell transplant.

Many counts were recorded for this clonotype. The chain is built from TRBV7-9 and TRBJ2-1; no firm D call. The V end was cut by 0 bases, the J end by 0 bases, with 6 bases between. This CDR3 has 15 residues. Germline V gene sequence: CDR1 SEHNR, CDR2 FQNEAQ (reference sequence). The CDR3 is CASSLAPSSYNEQFF. The CDR3 region has the DNA TGTGCCAGCAGCTTAGCGCCCAGCTCCTACAATGAGCAGTTCTTC.

Comment on this clonotype: This may arise from a read error, as a much more abundant clone is one base away. The gene calls are TRBV29-1 and TRBJ2-5; 7 positions agree with TRBD1. This CDR3 region has 13 residues. From germline, CDR1 is SQVTM and CDR2 ANQGSEA. The CDR3 sequence: CSVDNRGPETQSF. The CDR3 region has the DNA TGCAGCGTTGACAACAGGGGACCCGAGACCCAGTCCTTC. Looking up the rest from reference TRBV29-1 and TRBJ2-5 gives the full variable domain: SAVISQKPSRDICQRGTSLTIQCQVDSQVTMMFWYRQQPGQSLTLIATANQGSEATYESGFVIDKFPISRPNLTFSTLTVSNMSPEDSSIYLCSVDNRGPETQSFGPGTRLLVL.

This sequence joins TRBV5-1 and TRBJ2-7, with TRBD1 as a possible D gene (6 bases). Germline CDR1 reads SGHRS; CDR2 reads YFSETQ. This CDR3 has 14 residues. V gave up 0 bases and J gave up 5 bases, with 12 bases separating them. CDR3 residues: CASSLAQGWNEQYF. The CDR3, as DNA: TGCGCCAGCAGCTTGGCACAGGGATGGAACGAGCAGTACTTC.

This clonotype was counted many times. This chain connects TRBV12-1 to TRBJ2-1; the table's D call, TRBD2, has no DNA check behind it. TRBV12-1 constitutes a pseudogene. This CDR3 is built from 14 residues. This CDR3 is CASSLPGLPHEQFF. The CDR3 DNA follows: TGTGCCAGCAGTCTACCGGGACTCCCCCATGAGCAGTTCTTC.

This chain links TRBV12-3 or TRBV12-4 with TRBJ2-1; 7 nucleotides align to TRBD2. V gave up 8 bases and J gave up 6 bases; unmatched junction bases: 10. This CDR3 is built from 14 residues. DNA of the CDR3: TGTGCCAGCGTGATGGCGGGAGATATCAATGAGCAGTTCTTC. It is translated as CASVMAGDINEQFF.

The chain couples TRBV5-4 to TRBJ1-2; 7 bases are a match to TRBD1. The CDR3 consists of 14 residues. The V gene end was trimmed by 4 bases and the J gene end by 6 bases; junction bases not matched to a gene: 9. Germline CDR1 and CDR2: SGHNT and YYREEE (reference sequence). The CDR3 loop reads CASSLVDRVDGYTF. For the CDR3, the DNA is TGTGCCAGCAGCCTGGTCGACAGGGTGGATGGCTACACCTTC.

The CDR3 coding sequence is TGTGCCAGCGGGCCAGCGGGAGGCACCGGGGAGCTGTTTTTT. This encodes CASGPAGGTGELFF. The chain carries TRBV6-1 and TRBJ2-2, with TRBD2 matching over 9 bases. The V gene end was trimmed by 8 bases and the J gene end by 4 bases; junction bases not matched to a gene: 5. Germline assignment: CDR1 MNHNS and CDR2 SASEGT. The CDR3 consists of 14 residues.

The table lists this clonotype with many counts. CDR3: CSARRMGNQPQHF. CDR3 nucleotides: TGCAGTGCTCGGAGAATGGGCAATCAGCCCCAGCATTTT. The chain is built from TRBV20-1 and TRBJ1-5; D is unresolved. The germline V and J ends were trimmed by 5 bases and 2 bases, with 10 bases remaining between them. Per the germline V gene, CDR1 is DFQATT and CDR2 is SNEGSKA (reference sequence). The CDR3 is 13 residues long.

In this sample, this clonotype turned up many times. The CDR3 here is CASSLENLNEQFF. DNA of the CDR3: TGCGCCAGCAGCTTGGAGAATCTCAATGAGCAGTTCTTC. This sequence joins TRBV5-1 and TRBJ2-1; D uncertain. Germline V CDR1 and CDR2: SGHRS, YFSETQ. The CDR3 spans 13 residues. Trimming pared 0 bases from V and 6 bases from J, leaving 7 bases between.

This clonotype occurred many times. J is TRBJ2-2 and V is TRBV10-2; 8 nucleotides match TRBD2. From germline, CDR1 is WSHSY and CDR2 SAAADI. The ends lost 4 bases at V and 0 bases at J; junction bases unmatched: 1. The CDR3 contains 15 residues. This CDR3 is CASSAGGPNTGELFF. CDR3 DNA sequence: TGCGCCAGCAGTGCGGGAGGGCCGAACACCGGGGAGCTGTTTTTT.

A remark on this clonotype: A read error is possible here, since a much larger clone lies one base away. Because the CDR3 is missing its conserved closing phenylalanine or tryptophan, this is likely a read error. The gene calls are TRBV5-1 and TRBJ2-2; D might be TRBD1 or TRBD2, each matching 5 bases. The CDR3 runs 15 residues. V was cut by 3 bases and J by 4 bases, with 13 bases left in between. CDR1 and CDR2 from the germline V gene are SGHRS and YFSETQ. The CDR3 spells CASSWGPSSTGELFL. The CDR3 region has the DNA TGCGCCAGCAGCTGGGGACCGTCGAGCACCGGGGAGCTGTTTTTA.

This clonotype came up many times. This sequence joins TRBV5-1 and TRBJ1-2, with 7 positions matching TRBD1. J was trimmed by 2 bases and V by 1 base; bases with no gene match: 5. The CDR3 extends over 15 amino acids. In germline, CDR1 is SGHRS, CDR2 YFSETQ. The CDR3 loop reads CASSLMGTENYGYTF. As DNA, the CDR3 is TGCGCCAGCAGCTTGATGGGGACAGAGAACTATGGCTACACCTTC.

About this clonotype: The germline gene is not matched at one end of the junction; a read error may be the cause. The CDR3 coding sequence is TGTGCCAGCACCCAATGGGACAGGGGTAACGATGGCTACACCTTC. It yields the protein CASTQWDRGNDGYTF. V usage is TRBV19 and J usage is TRBJ1-2, with 10 bases aligning to TRBD1. Germline CDR1 and CDR2: LNHDA and SQIVND (reference sequence). This CDR3 has 15 amino acids.

This clonotype was seen only a few times. V is TRBV7-3 and J is TRBJ2-1; 8 bases fit TRBD2. There are 13 residues in the CDR3. The germline V gene has CDR1 SGHTA and CDR2 FQGTGA. After removal of 5 bases from V and 7 bases from J, the junction contained 4 bases not matched to a gene. In nucleotides, the CDR3 is TGTGCCAGCAGCGTGACTAGCGAAAATGAGCAGTTCTTC. Amino acid sequence: CASSVTSENEQFF. Looking up the rest from reference TRBV7-3 and TRBJ2-1 gives the full variable domain: GAGVSQTPSNKVTEKGKYVELRCDPISGHTALYWYRQSLGQGPEFLIYFQGTGAADDSGLPNDRFFAVRPEGSVSTLKIQRTERGDSAVYLCASSVTSENEQFFGPGTRLTVL.

This clonotype was counted a few times. The chain couples TRBV3-1 to TRBJ2-3; 12 nucleotides align to TRBD2. The CDR3 runs 16 residues. J lost 0 bases, V lost 2 bases, and 0 bases had no gene match. Germline CDR1 LGHDT, CDR2 YNNKEL (reference sequence). The chain's CDR3 is CASSQLAGGSTDTQYF. In DNA, the CDR3 is TGTGCCAGCAGCCAACTAGCGGGAGGGAGCACAGATACGCAGTATTTT.

This clonotype has a handful of counts. The genes are TRBV7-9 and TRBJ1-2; 7 bases are shared with TRBD1. CDR1 is SEHNR, CDR2 FQNEAQ, per germline (reference sequence). This CDR3 comprises 14 residues. Trimming at V came to 6 bases and at J to 7 bases, leaving 11 bases not matched to a gene. The CDR3 DNA reads TGTGCCAGCAGGATGACAGGGATCTATGGTGGCTACACCTTC. This gives the protein CASRMTGIYGGYTF. The complete variable domain, with remaining parts taken from reference TRBV7-9 and TRBJ1-2, reads DTGVSQNPRHKITKRGQNVTFRCDPISEHNRLYWYRQTLGQGPEFLTYFQNEAQLEKSRLLSDRFSAERPKGSFSTLEIQRTEQGDSAMYLCASRMTGIYGGYTFGSGTRLTVV.

This clonotype has a count of ten or more. The rearrangement links TRBV11-2 to TRBJ2-7; TRBD2 agrees at 7 bases. With V trimmed by 5 bases and J by 7 bases, 14 bases remained unmatched. The CDR3 totals 15 residues. The germline gives CDR1 SGHAT, CDR2 FQNNGV. The CDR3 DNA follows: TGTGCCAGCAGCCCAGAAAATTTCCGGGAGGCGGAGCAGTACTTC. Protein product: CASSPENFREAEQYF.

The sample holds a few counts of this clonotype. This chain links TRBV4-1 with TRBJ2-2; 12 nucleotides line up with TRBD2. Germline CDR1 MGHRA, CDR2 YSYEKL. V lost 3 bases and J lost 2; bases outside the gene matches: 7. The CDR3 length is 18 residues. The CDR3 loop is CASSHGLAGQINTGELFF. CDR3 DNA: TGCGCCAGCAGCCATGGACTAGCGGGGCAGATAAACACCGGGGAGCTGTTTTTT.

In this sample, this clonotype turned up a few times. The chain employs TRBV29-1 and TRBJ2-7; TRBD2 matches 7 bases. V trimming: 0 bases; J trimming: 4 bases; junction bases outside the gene matches: 3. The germline gives CDR1 SQVTM, CDR2 ANQGSEA. The CDR3 is 13 amino acids. The DNA for the CDR3 is TGCAGCGTTGAAGATAGCGGGCGTTACGAGCAGTACTTC. It is translated as CSVEDSGRYEQYF.

This clonotype came up many times. The chain recombines TRBV29-1 with TRBJ2-7; 7 bases are shared with TRBD1. This CDR3 region has 11 residues. Germline V CDR1 and CDR2: SQVTM, ANQGSEA. The ends lost 7 bases at V and 6 bases at J; junction bases unmatched: 6. The CDR3 DNA follows: TGCAGCGCAGGACAGGTGGCCGAGCAGTACTTC. Protein product: CSAGQVAEQYF.

This clonotype was counted between two and nine times. The chain carries TRBV24-1 and TRBJ2-1, with 7 nucleotides matching TRBD2. Germline CDR1 and CDR2: KGHDR and SFDVKD. Unmatched junction bases numbered 13, after V lost 9 bases and J lost 0 bases. The CDR3 is 17 residues long. The CDR3 region is CATANQRGGVSYNEQFF. The CDR3 nucleotides read TGTGCCACCGCCAATCAGCGGGGCGGGGTCTCCTACAATGAGCAGTTCTTC.

Many counts were recorded for this clonotype. A read error may produce the germline difference seen at one junction end. The rearrangement links TRBV28 to TRBJ2-1, with TRBD2 identical over 7 bases. The CDR3 has 15 residues. Looked up from germline, CDR1 is MDHEN and CDR2 is SYDVKM. The CDR3 spells CASSLSGLADNEQFF. The CDR3 DNA reads TGTGCCAGCAGCTTATCGGGGCTAGCGGACAATGAGCAGTTCTTC.

This clonotype was recorded at least ten times. This chain links TRBV5-1 with TRBJ2-5; tentative D call: TRBD1 (5 bases). The V end was cut by 0 bases, the J end by 2 bases, with 14 bases between. The CDR3 has 16 residues. The V gene's germline CDR1 is SGHRS and CDR2 YFSETQ. The CDR3 nucleotides are TGCGCCAGCAGCTTGGAGGGTCGGACAAGACAAGAGACCCAGTACTTC. Translated: CASSLEGRTRQETQYF.

The chain recombines TRBV12-3 or TRBV12-4 with TRBJ2-2; 8 bases align to TRBD1. This CDR3 spans 15 amino acids. Trimming cost V 4 bases and J 6 bases; bases outside gene matches: 7. CDR3 sequence: CASSSGQGSAGELFF. The CDR3 bases are TGTGCCAGCAGTTCCGGACAGGGCAGTGCCGGGGAGCTGTTTTTT.

In its sample, this clonotype was seen many times. This rearrangement joins TRBV3-1 to TRBJ2-5; 8 nucleotides line up with TRBD2. The germline gives CDR1 LGHDT, CDR2 YNNKEL (reference sequence). The CDR3 sequence is 21 residues long. Unmatched junction bases numbered 19, after V lost 1 base and J lost 0 bases. CDR3 nucleotides: TGTGCCAGCAGCCAAGGAGGTGGTAGCGGGACGACTCTTCCCTACCAAGAGACCCAGTACTTC. Translated: CASSQGGGSGTTLPYQETQYF.

This clonotype was observed a few times. The chain has TRBV12-3 or TRBV12-4 and TRBJ2-1; 10 positions agree with TRBD2. The CDR3 covers 15 residues. Trimming at V came to 6 bases and at J to 5 bases, leaving 7 bases not matched to a gene. The CDR3 DNA reads TGTGCCAGCAGACCTCTAGCGGGAGATGACAATGAGCAGTTCTTC. Protein: CASRPLAGDDNEQFF.

This clonotype was seen only a few times. This chain links TRBV12-3 or TRBV12-4 with TRBJ2-1; 12 nucleotides match TRBD2. Unmatched junction bases numbered 12, after V lost 5 bases and J lost 7 bases. This CDR3 is built from 17 residues. CDR3 region: CASSLVGLAGNINEQFF. In DNA, the CDR3 is TGTGCCAGCAGTCTCGTAGGACTAGCGGGAAATATAAATGAGCAGTTCTTC.

The chain recombines TRBV14 with TRBJ1-5; tentative D call: TRBD1 (6 bases). Looked up from germline, CDR1 is SGHDN and CDR2 is FVKESK. The CDR3 length is 14 residues. Deletions cut 8 bases from V and 5 bases from J, with 16 bases between. CDR3 in DNA: TGTGCCAGCCCCAATGACAGGCGTCATCAGCCCCAGCATTTT. It specifies CASPNDRRHQPQHF.

This clonotype was counted ten times or more. In nucleotides, the CDR3 is TGTGCCACCAGTGATTCGAAGGGGATTCGGGAGTCGGATACGCAGTATTTT. This codes for CATSDSKGIRESDTQYF. The chain couples TRBV24-1 to TRBJ2-3; D perhaps matches TRBD2 (6 bases). The germline gives CDR1 KGHDR, CDR2 SFDVKD. This CDR3 spans 17 amino acids. Trimming cost V 2 bases and J 6 bases, with 20 bases left between them.

The V and J genes are TRBV12-3 or TRBV12-4 and TRBJ2-7, with a possible D match to TRBD2 (6 bases). CDR3 length: 16 residues. Trimming shortened V by 5 bases and J by 0 bases, and 17 bases separated the two germline ends. CDR3 sequence (DNA): TGTGCCAGCAGTATGGCGGGACGCCACCTCTCCTACGAGCAGTACTTC. Its protein is CASSMAGRHLSYEQYF.

This clonotype was seen repeatedly, ten times or more. The J gene is TRBJ2-2, the V gene TRBV20-1, with D unclear. The germline V and J ends were trimmed by 0 bases and 7 bases, with 9 bases remaining between them. Per the germline V gene, CDR1 is DFQATT and CDR2 is SNEGSKA (reference sequence). The CDR3 runs to 13 residues. The chain's CDR3 is CSARDPLVGELFF. In nucleotides, the CDR3 is TGCAGTGCTAGAGACCCACTGGTCGGGGAGCTGTTTTTT.

This clonotype was picked up many times. V is TRBV28 and J is TRBJ2-7, with D possibly called TRBD1 or TRBD2 (6 bases each). CDR1 MDHEN and CDR2 SYDVKM come from the germline V gene. The CDR3 consists of 14 residues. The V end lost 6 bases, the J end lost 6 bases, and 18 bases lay between the germline ends. CDR3 sequence reads: CASRFRGRSGEQYF. DNA of the CDR3: TGTGCCAGCAGGTTCCGGGGGCGTTCCGGCGAGCAGTACTTC.